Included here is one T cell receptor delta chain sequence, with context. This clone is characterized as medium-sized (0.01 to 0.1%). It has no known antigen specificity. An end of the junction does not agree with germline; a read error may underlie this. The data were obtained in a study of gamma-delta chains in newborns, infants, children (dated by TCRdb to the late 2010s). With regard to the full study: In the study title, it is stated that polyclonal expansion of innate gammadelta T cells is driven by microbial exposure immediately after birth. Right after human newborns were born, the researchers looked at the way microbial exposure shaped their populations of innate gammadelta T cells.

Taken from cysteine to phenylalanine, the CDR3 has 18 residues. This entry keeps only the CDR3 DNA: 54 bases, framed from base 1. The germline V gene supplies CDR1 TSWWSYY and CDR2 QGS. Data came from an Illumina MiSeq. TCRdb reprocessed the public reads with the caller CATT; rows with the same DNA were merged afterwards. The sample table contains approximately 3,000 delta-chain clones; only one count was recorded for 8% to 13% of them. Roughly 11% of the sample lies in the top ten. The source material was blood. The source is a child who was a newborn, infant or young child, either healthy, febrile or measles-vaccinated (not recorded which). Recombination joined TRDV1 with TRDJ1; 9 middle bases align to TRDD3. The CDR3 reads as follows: CALGAPRNLGDPTGKLIF. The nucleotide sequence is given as TGTGCTCTTGGGGCCCCCAGAAACCTGGGGGATCCTACCGGTAAACTCATCTTT.